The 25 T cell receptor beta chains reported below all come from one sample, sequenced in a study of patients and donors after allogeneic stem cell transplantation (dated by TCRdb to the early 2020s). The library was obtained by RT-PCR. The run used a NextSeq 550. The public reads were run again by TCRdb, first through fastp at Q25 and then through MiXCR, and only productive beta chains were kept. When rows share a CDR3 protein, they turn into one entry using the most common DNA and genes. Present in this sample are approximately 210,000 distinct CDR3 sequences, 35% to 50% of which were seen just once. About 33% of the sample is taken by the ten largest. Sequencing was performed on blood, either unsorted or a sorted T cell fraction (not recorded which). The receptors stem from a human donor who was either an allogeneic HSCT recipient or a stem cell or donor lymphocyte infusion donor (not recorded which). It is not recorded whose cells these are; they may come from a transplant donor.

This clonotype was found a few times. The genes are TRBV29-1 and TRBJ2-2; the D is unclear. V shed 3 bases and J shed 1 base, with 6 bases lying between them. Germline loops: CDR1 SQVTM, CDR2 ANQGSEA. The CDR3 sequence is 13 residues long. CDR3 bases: TGCAGCGTTGATGGAAGGAACACCGGGGAGCTGTTTTTT. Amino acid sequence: CSVDGRNTGELFF.

CDR3 DNA sequence: TGTGCCAGCAGCTTATTTAGCGGGAGGGCAAAAGGAAGTAGGAATGAGCAGTTCTTC. Translating gives CASSLFSGRAKGSRNEQFF. The V call is TRBV7-6, the J call TRBJ2-1; 11 positions match TRBD2. This CDR3 spans 19 amino acids. Trimming at V came to 2 bases and at J to 7 bases, leaving 16 bases not matched to a gene. Germline assignment: CDR1 SGHVS and CDR2 FNYEAQ.

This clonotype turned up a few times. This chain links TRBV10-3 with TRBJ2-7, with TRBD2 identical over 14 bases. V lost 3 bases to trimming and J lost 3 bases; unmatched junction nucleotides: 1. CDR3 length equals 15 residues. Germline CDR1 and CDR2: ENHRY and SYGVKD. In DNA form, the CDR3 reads TGTGCCATCAGTGATGGGACTAGCGGGAGCTACGAGCAGTACTTC. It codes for CAISDGTSGSYEQYF.

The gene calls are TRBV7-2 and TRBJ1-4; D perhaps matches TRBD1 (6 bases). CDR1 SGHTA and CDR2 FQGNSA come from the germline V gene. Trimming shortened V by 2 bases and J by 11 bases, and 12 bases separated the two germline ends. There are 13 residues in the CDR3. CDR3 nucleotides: TGTGCCAGCAGCTTAAAGGGGGGGCAGAAACTGTTTTTT. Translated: CASSLKGGQKLFF.

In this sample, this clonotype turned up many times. The CDR3 DNA sequence: TGTGCCAGCAGTACGACAGGGGACCTCAATCAGCCCCAGCATTTT. Translated, it gives CASSTTGDLNQPQHF. V is TRBV12-3 or TRBV12-4 and J is TRBJ1-5; TRBD1 matches 8 bases. Losses at the gene ends were 5 bases for V and 3 bases for J; bases not matched to a gene: 6. This CDR3 has 15 residues.

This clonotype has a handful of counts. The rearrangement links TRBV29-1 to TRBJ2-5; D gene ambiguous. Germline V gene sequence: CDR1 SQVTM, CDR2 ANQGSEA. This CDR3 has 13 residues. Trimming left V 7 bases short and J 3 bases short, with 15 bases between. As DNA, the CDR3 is TGCAGCGCGTGCAGACCCGAAAAAGAGACCCAGTACTTC. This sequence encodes CSACRPEKETQYF.

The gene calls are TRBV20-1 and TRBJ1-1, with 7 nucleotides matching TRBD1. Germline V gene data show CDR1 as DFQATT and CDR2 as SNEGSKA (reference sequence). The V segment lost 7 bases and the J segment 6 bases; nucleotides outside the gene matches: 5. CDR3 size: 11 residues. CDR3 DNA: TGCAGTGTACAGGGGCCGGCTGAAGCTTTCTTT. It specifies CSVQGPAEAFF.

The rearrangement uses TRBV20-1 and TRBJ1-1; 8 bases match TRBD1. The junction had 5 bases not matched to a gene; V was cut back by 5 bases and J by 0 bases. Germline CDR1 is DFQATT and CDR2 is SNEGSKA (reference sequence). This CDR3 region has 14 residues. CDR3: CSAGSGQVNTEAFF. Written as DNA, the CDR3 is TGCAGTGCTGGATCGGGACAGGTGAACACTGAAGCTTTCTTT.

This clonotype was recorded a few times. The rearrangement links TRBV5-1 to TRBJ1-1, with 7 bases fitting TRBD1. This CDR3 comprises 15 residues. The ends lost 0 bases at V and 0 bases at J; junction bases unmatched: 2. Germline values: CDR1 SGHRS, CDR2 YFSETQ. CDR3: CASSLEGAVNTEAFF. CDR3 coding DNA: TGCGCCAGCAGCTTGGAGGGGGCGGTGAACACTGAAGCTTTCTTT.

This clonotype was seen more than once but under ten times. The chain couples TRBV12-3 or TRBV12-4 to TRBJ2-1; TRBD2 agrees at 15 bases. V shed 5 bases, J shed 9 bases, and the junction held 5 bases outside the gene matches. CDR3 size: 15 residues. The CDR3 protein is CASSGGLAGGFEQFF. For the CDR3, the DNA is TGTGCCAGCAGTGGGGGACTAGCGGGAGGTTTTGAGCAGTTCTTC.

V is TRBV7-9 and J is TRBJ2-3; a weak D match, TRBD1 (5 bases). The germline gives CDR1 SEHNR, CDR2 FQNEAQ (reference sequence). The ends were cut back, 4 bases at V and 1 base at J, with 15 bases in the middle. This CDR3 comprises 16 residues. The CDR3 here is CASSSSPGIGTDTQYF. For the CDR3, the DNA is TGTGCCAGCAGCTCCAGCCCAGGGATAGGCACAGATACGCAGTATTTT.

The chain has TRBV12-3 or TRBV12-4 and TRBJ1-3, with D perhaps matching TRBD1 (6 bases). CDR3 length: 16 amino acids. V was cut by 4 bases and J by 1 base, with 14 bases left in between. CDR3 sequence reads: CASSSWEGGSGNTIYF. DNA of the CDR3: TGTGCCAGCAGTTCCTGGGAGGGGGGTTCTGGAAACACCATATATTTT.

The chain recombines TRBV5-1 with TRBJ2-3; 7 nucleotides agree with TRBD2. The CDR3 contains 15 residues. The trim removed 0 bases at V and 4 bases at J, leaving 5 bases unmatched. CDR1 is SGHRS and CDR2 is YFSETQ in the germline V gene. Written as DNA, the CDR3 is TGCGCCAGCAGCTTGGGAAGCGGGACGGCAGATACGCAGTATTTT. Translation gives CASSLGSGTADTQYF.

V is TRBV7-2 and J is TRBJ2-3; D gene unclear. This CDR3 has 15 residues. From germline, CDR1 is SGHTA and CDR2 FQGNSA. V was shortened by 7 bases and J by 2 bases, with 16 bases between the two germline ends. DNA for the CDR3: TGTGCCAGCAACCTCAGCCCACCTTACACAGATACGCAGTATTTT. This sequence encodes CASNLSPPYTDTQYF.

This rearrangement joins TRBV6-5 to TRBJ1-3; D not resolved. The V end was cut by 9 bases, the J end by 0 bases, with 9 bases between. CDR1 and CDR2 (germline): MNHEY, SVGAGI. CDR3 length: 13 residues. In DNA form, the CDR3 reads TGTGCCAGTCTCCAGTTCTCTGGAAACACCATATATTTT. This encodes CASLQFSGNTIYF.

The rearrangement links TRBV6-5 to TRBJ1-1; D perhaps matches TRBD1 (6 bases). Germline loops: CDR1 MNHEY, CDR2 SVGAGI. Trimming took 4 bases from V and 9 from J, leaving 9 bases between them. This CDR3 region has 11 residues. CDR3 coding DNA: TGTGCCAGCAGTTGGAGGGACAAAGCTTTCTTT. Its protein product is CASSWRDKAFF.

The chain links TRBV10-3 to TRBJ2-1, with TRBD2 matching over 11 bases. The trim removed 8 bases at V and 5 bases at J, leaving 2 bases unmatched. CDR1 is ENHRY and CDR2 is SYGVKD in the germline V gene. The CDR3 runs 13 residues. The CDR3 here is CAIGTSGDNEQFF. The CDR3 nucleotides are TGTGCCATCGGGACTAGCGGTGACAATGAGCAGTTCTTC.

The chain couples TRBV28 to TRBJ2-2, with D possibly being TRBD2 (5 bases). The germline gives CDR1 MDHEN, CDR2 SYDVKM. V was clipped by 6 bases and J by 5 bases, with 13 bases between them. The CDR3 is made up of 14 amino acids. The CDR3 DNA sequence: TGTGCCAGCAGAGACCCGAGGGTTACCGGGGAGCTGTTTTTT. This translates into CASRDPRVTGELFF.

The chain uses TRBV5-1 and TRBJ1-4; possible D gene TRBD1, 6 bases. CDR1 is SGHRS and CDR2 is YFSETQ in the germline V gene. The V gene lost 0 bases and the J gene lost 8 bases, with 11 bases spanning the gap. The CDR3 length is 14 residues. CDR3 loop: CASSLARGGEKLFF. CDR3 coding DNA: TGCGCCAGCAGCTTGGCCAGGGGAGGAGAAAAACTGTTTTTT.

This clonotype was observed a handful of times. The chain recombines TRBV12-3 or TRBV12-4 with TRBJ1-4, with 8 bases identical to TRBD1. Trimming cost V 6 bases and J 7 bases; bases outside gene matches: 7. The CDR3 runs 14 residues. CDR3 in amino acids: CASSEDRVPEKLFF. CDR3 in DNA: TGTGCCAGCAGCGAGGACAGGGTGCCTGAAAAACTGTTTTTT.

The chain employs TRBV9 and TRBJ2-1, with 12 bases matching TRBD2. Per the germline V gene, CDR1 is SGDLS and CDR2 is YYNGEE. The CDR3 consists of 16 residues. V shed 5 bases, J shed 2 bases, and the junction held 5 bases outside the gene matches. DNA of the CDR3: TGTGCCAGCAGGGCTCTAGCGGGAGGGACCTACAATGAGCAGTTCTTC. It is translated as CASRALAGGTYNEQFF.

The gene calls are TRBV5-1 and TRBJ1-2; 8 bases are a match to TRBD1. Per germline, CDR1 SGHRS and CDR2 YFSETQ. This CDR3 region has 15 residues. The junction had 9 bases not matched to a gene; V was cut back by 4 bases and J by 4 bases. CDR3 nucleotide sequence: TGCGCCAGCAGCGGCGCCGGGACAGGCATCTATGGCTACACCTTC. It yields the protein CASSGAGTGIYGYTF.

The CDR3 spells CATSDVGELFF. CDR3 nucleotide sequence: TGTGCCACCAGTGATGTCGGGGAGCTGTTTTTT. The chain recombines TRBV24-1 with TRBJ2-2; D not resolved. The CDR3 runs to 11 residues. The V end was cut by 3 bases, the J end by 7 bases, with 2 bases between. Germline values: CDR1 KGHDR, CDR2 SFDVKD.

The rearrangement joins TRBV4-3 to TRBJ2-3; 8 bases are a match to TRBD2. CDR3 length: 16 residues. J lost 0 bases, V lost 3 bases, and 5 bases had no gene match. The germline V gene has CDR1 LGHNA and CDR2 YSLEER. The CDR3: CASSQNSGTSTDTQYF. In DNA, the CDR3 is TGCGCCAGCAGCCAGAATAGCGGGACTAGCACAGATACGCAGTATTTT.

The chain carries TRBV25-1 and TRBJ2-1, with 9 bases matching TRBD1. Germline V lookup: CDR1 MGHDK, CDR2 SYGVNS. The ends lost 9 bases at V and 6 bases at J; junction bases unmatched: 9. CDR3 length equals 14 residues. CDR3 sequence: CASVGGQGINEQFF. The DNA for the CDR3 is TGTGCCAGTGTGGGGGGACAGGGCATCAATGAGCAGTTCTTC.